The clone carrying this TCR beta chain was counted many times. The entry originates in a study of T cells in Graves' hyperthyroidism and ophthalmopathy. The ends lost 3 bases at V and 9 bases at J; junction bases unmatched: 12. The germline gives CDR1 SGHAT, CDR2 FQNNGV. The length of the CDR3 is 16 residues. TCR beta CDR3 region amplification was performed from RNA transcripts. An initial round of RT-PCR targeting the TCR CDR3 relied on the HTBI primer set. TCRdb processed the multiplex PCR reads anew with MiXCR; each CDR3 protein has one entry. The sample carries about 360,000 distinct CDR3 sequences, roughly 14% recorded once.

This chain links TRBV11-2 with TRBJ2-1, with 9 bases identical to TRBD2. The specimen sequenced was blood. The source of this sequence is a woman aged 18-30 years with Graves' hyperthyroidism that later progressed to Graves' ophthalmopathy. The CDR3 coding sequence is TGTGCCAGCAGCTTCAATAGCGGGAGAGCGAGCGGTGAGCAGTTCTTC. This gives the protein CASSFNSGRASGEQFF.